Below, one T cell receptor beta chain is given with its context. There is no known antigen for this receptor. No base-level quality is on record; no much larger clone is a single base apart. Including the terminal cysteine and phenylalanine, the CDR3 comprises 14 residues. The CDR3 DNA has 42 bases and is translated from base 1. The germline V gene encodes CDR1 SEHNR and CDR2 FQNEAQ (reference sequence). The data were obtained in a study of a mutant IDH1 vaccine in newly diagnosed glioma (dated by TCRdb to the early 2020s). Background on the whole study: Vaccination began 4-6 weeks after radiotherapy alone, or alongside temozolomide cycles in the chemotherapy-containing groups. The approximately 30 treated patients were roughly 62% male and around 38% female, with a mean age of approximately 38 years. Prior to enrollment, patients had been given standard therapy consisting of radiotherapy alone, temozolomide alone, or radiochemotherapy with temozolomide, with the combination given to most patients. The week-35 safety follow-up was designated visit V12, and the week-47 end of study was designated visit V13. Peripheral blood samples were drawn at six visits, namely V03 (baseline), V05, V07, V10, V12 and V13. For exploratory analyses, 25 to 30 treated patients had longitudinal TCRB deep sequencing done wherever samples were available. General study outcomes and caveats: Pseudoprogression seemed to be unrelated to changes in the top peripheral T cell clonotypes found by TCRB sequencing. The authors noted that analyses of patient blood samples could not be reproduced because of sample limitations. PBMC samples for TCRB deep sequencing were selected based on availability. Immune responses induced by the vaccine were seen in more than 85% of patients across multiple MHC alleles.

The time point label on this specimen signifies: week 35, safety follow-up. Each vaccine dose, consisting of 300 ug of a 20-mer mutant IDH1 peptide in Montanide, was administered subcutaneously with topical imiquimod. Patients received eight vaccinations in weeks 1, 3, 5, 7, 11, 15, 19 and 23, corresponding to visits V03 through V10. Newly diagnosed WHO grade 3 or 4 IDH1-mutant astrocytomas showing loss of nuclear ATRX were present in the donors. The samples were drawn from NOA16, a multicentre, single-arm, open-label phase I trial in Germany that tested a mutant IDH1 peptide vaccine in humans for the first time. Genomic DNA for TCRB sequencing was extracted from EDTA blood using the DNeasy Blood and Tissue Kit. Library preparation was by the immunoSEQ multiplex PCR assay. Rearranged TCR beta chain sequences were amplified using the hsTCRB Kit according to the manufacturer's protocol. Sequencing of TCRB libraries was carried out on an Illumina MiSeq. Concerning the study's data processing: Demultiplexing, trimming and gene mapping were performed with the kit vendor's proprietary platform. TCRdb obtained this table from immuneACCESS and retained in-frame rearrangements with V and J assigned. These tables miss some clones; where compared with another copy, unresolved V genes account for less than half of the shortfall, and the remainder is unexplained. That table is the source of V, J and clone size, and D and trimming were worked out from the DNA. Here the sample has about 69,000 clones; approximately 86% occur a single time. The top ten hold roughly 2% of the sample.

This sequence uses TRBV7-9 and TRBJ2-5; no D gene call is confident. The J call may be mistaken, given a closer DNA end match to TRBJ2-7. The clonotype originates from a young man with glioma. This sample comprised PBMCs, obtained from a glioma patient whose treatment included an IDH1 peptide vaccine. CDR3 sequence: CASSLETELDEQYF. The nucleotide sequence is given as TGTGCCAGCAGCTTAGAGACGGAGTTAGACGAGCAGTACTTC.